Following are 11 T cell receptor beta chains from one sample sequenced in a study of T cell repertoires in cytomegalovirus infection. These TCRs are of unknown antigen specificity. TCRdb re-derived calls from the reads in MiXCR, one entry per CDR3 protein. The table lists about 700,000 distinct CDR3 sequences, around 30% of them singletons, with around a sixth in the top ten. Source: cultured PBMCs, taken from culture after CMV antigen stimulation. The source is a human donor in good health (CMV status not recorded). Some clones in this sample may be carry-over from other donors' samples.

Notes on this clonotype: At one end, the junction sequence differs from germline, possibly due to a read error. The chain joins TRBV7-8 to TRBJ2-1, with TRBD2 as a possible D gene (6 bases). The V gene's germline CDR1 is SGHVS and CDR2 FQNEAQ. The CDR3 runs to 12 residues. This CDR3 is CASSLVRDERFF. The DNA of the CDR3 is TGTGCCAGCAGCTTAGTGCGGGACGAGCGGTTCTTC.

The chain links TRBV4-1 to TRBJ1-4, with D possibly TRBD1 on 6 matching bases. The CDR3 totals 15 residues. Per the germline V gene, CDR1 is MGHRA and CDR2 is YSYEKL. The germline V and J ends were trimmed by 3 bases and 15 bases, with 23 bases remaining between them. The CDR3 DNA follows: TGCGCCAGCAGCCACCCCGACAGGCCTTCGGGTGAGATGTTTTTT. Amino acids: CASSHPDRPSGEMFF.

The chain is built from TRBV6-1 and TRBJ2-7; TRBD2 agrees at 7 bases. Germline-derived CDR1 and CDR2 are MNHNS and SASEGT. The CDR3 loop spans 16 amino acids. The ends lost 6 bases at V and 2 bases at J; junction bases unmatched: 13. The CDR3 spells CASSLGGGELAYEQYF. The CDR3 DNA is TGTGCCAGCAGCCTCGGGGGAGGGGAGTTGGCCTACGAGCAGTACTTC.

The chain uses TRBV4-1 and TRBJ2-1, with 8 bases that match TRBD2. The CDR3 extends over 15 amino acids. Germline CDR1 reads MGHRA; CDR2 reads YSYEKL. Trimming cost V 1 base and J 5 bases; bases outside gene matches: 4. CDR3 sequence: CASSQVQAGDNEQFF. The CDR3 DNA reads TGCGCCAGCAGCCAAGTACAAGCGGGGGACAATGAGCAGTTCTTC.

This chain joins TRBV5-4 and TRBJ2-1, with D perhaps matching TRBD1 (6 bases). The CDR3 length is 18 residues. The V gene's germline CDR1 is SGHNT and CDR2 YYREEE (reference sequence). Trimming stripped 4 bases from V and 0 bases from J, with 20 bases between. CDR3 sequence reads: CASSPNPTGTSSYNEQFF. The DNA of the CDR3 is TGTGCCAGCAGCCCCAACCCCACAGGGACGAGCTCCTACAATGAGCAGTTCTTC. Looking up the rest from reference TRBV5-4 and TRBJ2-1 gives the full variable domain: ETGVTQSPTHLIKTRGQQVTLRCSSQSGHNTVSWYQQALGQGPQFIFQYYREEENGRGNFPPRFSGLQFPNYSSELNVNALELDDSALYLCASSPNPTGTSSYNEQFFGPGTRLTVL.

V is TRBV4-1 and J is TRBJ1-1; D is unclear. Germline loops: CDR1 MGHRA, CDR2 YSYEKL. Trimming cost V 4 bases and J 7 bases, with 10 bases left between them. CDR3 length equals 12 residues. The CDR3 DNA sequence: TGCGCCAGCAGCCCCGGTCCCGGTGAAGCTTTCTTT. Its translation: CASSPGPGEAFF.

V gene TRBV7-2 combines with J gene TRBJ1-1; a weak D match, TRBD1 (6 bases). This CDR3 has 14 amino acids. Germline CDR1 reads SGHTA; CDR2 reads FQGNSA. Trimming cost V 4 bases and J 1 base, with 10 bases left between them. The CDR3 spells CASSSETGNTEAFF. The CDR3 region has the DNA TGTGCCAGCAGCTCGGAGACAGGGAACACTGAAGCTTTCTTT.

This clonotype was counted ten times or more. The rearrangement links TRBV7-2 to TRBJ2-5, with TRBD2 matching 7 bases. The junction had 3 bases not matched to a gene; V was cut back by 1 base and J by 1 base. Per germline, CDR1 SGHTA and CDR2 FQGNSA. This CDR3 is 15 amino acids long. The CDR3 DNA follows: TGTGCCAGCAGCTTAGTCGGGACTACCCAAGAGACCCAGTACTTC. It encodes CASSLVGTTQETQYF.

This clonotype was found a few times. The chain uses TRBV19 and TRBJ2-1; D gene ambiguous. This CDR3 has 12 residues. Per germline, CDR1 LNHDA and CDR2 SQIVND (reference sequence). V shed 5 bases and J shed 5 bases, with 7 bases lying between them. CDR3 amino acids: CASSGPDNEQFF. CDR3 in DNA: TGTGCCAGTAGTGGGCCCGACAATGAGCAGTTCTTC. Full variable domain (remainder filled in from reference TRBV19 and TRBJ2-1): DGGITQSPKYLFRKEGQNVTLSCEQNLNHDAMYWYRQDPGQGLRLIYYSQIVNDFQKGDIAEGYSVSREKKESFPLTVTSAQKNPTAFYLCASSGPDNEQFFGPGTRLTVL.

This sequence joins TRBV20-1 and TRBJ1-2; possible D gene TRBD1, 6 bases. The CDR3 has 14 amino acids. V was pared by 1 base and J by 7 bases, with 16 bases between. CDR1 and CDR2 (germline): DFQATT, SNEGSKA (reference sequence). The CDR3 loop reads CSARVGVQGTGYTF. DNA of the CDR3: TGCAGTGCTAGAGTCGGGGTGCAGGGGACTGGCTACACCTTC.

The V and J genes are TRBV12-3 or TRBV12-4 and TRBJ2-5; TRBD1 aligns across 10 bases. The CDR3 totals 15 residues. Trimming cost V 5 bases and J 7 bases; bases outside gene matches: 10. The CDR3 nucleotides read TGTGCCAGCAGTCTAGGATGGACAGGGGGGATGACCCAGTACTTC. Protein sequence: CASSLGWTGGMTQYF.